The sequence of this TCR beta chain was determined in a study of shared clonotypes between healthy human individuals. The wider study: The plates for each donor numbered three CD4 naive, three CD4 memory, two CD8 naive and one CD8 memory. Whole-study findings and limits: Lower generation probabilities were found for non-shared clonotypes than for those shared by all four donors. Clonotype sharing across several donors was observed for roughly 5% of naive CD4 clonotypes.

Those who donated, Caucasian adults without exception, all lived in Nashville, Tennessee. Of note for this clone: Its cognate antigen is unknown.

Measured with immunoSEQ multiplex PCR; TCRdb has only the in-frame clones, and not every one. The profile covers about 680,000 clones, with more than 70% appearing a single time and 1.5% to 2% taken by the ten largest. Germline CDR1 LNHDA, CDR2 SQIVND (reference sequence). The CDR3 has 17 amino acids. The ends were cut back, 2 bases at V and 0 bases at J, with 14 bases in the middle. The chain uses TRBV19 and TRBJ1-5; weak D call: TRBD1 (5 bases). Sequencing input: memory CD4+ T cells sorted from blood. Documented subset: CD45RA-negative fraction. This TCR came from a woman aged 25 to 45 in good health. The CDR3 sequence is CASSISGLWYSNQPQHF. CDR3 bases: TGTGCCAGTAGTATATCGGGACTGTGGTATAGCAATCAGCCCCAGCATTTT.